Presented here are 2 T cell receptor beta chains from one specimen sequenced in a study of response to subunit inactivated influenza vaccine. TCRdb re-derived calls from the RT-PCR reads in MiXCR, one entry per CDR3 protein. The table lists roughly 460,000 distinct CDR3 sequences, 11% of them singletons. This sample comprised PBMCs from blood, obtained roughly 45 days after vaccination. The receptors come from a man in his forties or fifties who received an inactivated influenza vaccine.

This clonotype was seen a handful of times. The chain couples TRBV6-5 to TRBJ2-5; 11 positions match TRBD2. V gave up 4 bases and J gave up 1 base; unmatched junction bases: 5. From germline, CDR1 is MNHEY and CDR2 SVGAGI. The CDR3 extends over 16 amino acids. The CDR3 sequence: CASSFATSGAQETQYF. CDR3 bases: TGTGCCAGCAGTTTCGCGACTAGCGGGGCCCAAGAGACCCAGTACTTC.

There are many counts of this clonotype. The chain carries TRBV12-3 or TRBV12-4 and TRBJ1-2; weak D call: TRBD1 (5 bases). This CDR3 has 13 residues. Trimming removed 5 bases at V and 0 bases at J, with 7 bases between. For the CDR3, the DNA is TGTGCCAGCAGTCGACAGTCTAACTATGGCTACACCTTC. Protein sequence: CASSRQSNYGYTF.